Below are 4 T cell receptor beta chains sequenced from a single sample in a study of preoperative IRX-2 immunotherapy in early breast cancer (dated by TCRdb to between 2018 and 2021). The library relied on the immunoSEQ multiplex PCR assay. TCRdb holds this immuneACCESS table with in-frame rearrangements only. Some clones are missing; in checked studies, unresolved V genes explain under half, and the rest has no known cause. The sample table records around 3,700 clones; 55% to 70% of these occur just once. In total, the top ten clones hold roughly 12% of the sample. In the paper's terms, the treatment or condition label means: preoperative locoregional IRX-2 cytokine immunotherapy. Sequencing used tumor tissue, obtained after IRX-2 immunotherapy. Receptors were obtained from a human donor with breast cancer.

This clone was observed a handful of times. The chain employs TRBV11-3 and TRBJ2-5; 10 nucleotides line up with TRBD1. CDR3 length: 16 amino acids. The trim removed 4 bases at V and 2 bases at J, leaving 7 bases unmatched. The germline V gene encodes CDR1 SGHNT and CDR2 YENEEA. The CDR3 DNA reads as TGTGCCAGCAGCTCAATGTGGGGACAGGGGCAAGAGACCCAGTACTTC. The encoded protein is CASSSMWGQGQETQYF.

This clone was observed a handful of times. This chain joins TRBV6-8 and TRBJ2-3, with 8 bases that match TRBD1. This CDR3 contains 17 residues. In germline, CDR1 is MNHGY, CDR2 SAAAGT. With V trimmed by 6 bases and J by 0 bases, 11 bases remained unmatched. CDR3 in amino acids: CASSLDEWTGSTDTQYF. The CDR3 DNA is TGTGCCAGCAGCCTCGACGAATGGACAGGGAGCACAGATACGCAGTATTTT.

In this sample, this clone turned up a few times. V is TRBV6-8 and J is TRBJ2-7; D may be TRBD1 (5 bases). V was trimmed by 6 bases and J by 0 bases, leaving 9 bases between them. The germline CDR1 and CDR2 sequences are MNHGY and SAAAGT. CDR3 length: 13 residues. CDR3 sequence: CASRQVNSYEQYF. The DNA of the CDR3 is TGTGCCAGCAGACAGGTAAACTCCTACGAGCAGTACTTC.

The rearrangement joins TRBV6-8 to TRBJ1-1, with a weak D call TRBD1 (5 bases). The V end lost 0 bases, the J end lost 7 bases, and 30 bases lay between the germline ends. The CDR3 is 20 residues long. Looked up from germline, CDR1 is MNHGY and CDR2 is SAAAGT. CDR3 nucleotides: TGTGCCAGCAGTTACTCGATTGCACTTCTTGGGGCTATACGAAATGGTGAAGCTTTCTTT. Translated, it gives CASSYSIALLGAIRNGEAFF.